This T cell receptor (beta chain) emerged from a study of blood T cell repertoires in COVID-19. Study-wide context: Samples representing acute and convalescent COVID-19 were sourced from the United States, Italy and Spain.

In germline, CDR1 is MNHNS, CDR2 SASEGT. The CDR3 has 12 residues. V lost 3 bases, J lost 3 bases, and 5 bases lay in between. Participants came from roughly 24 US areas, aged roughly 18 to 89 years. Participants' reported clinical history set cohort assignment. Methods used by the authors: Reference gene primer amplification gave estimated nucleated cell counts. TCRdb's table, derived via immunoSEQ multiplex PCR, lists solely in-frame clones and lacks some. V, J and clone size reflect that table, while D and trimming were determined from the DNA. The sample contains more than 300,000 clones, 90% of which appear only once.

Sequencing used PBMCs or T cells enriched from blood (not recorded which). This sequence was found in a woman in her 30s who had been exposed to COVID-19. The chain combines TRBV6-1 with TRBJ1-1; D is unclear. The CDR3 DNA follows: TGTGCCAGCAGTGAGACATACACTGAAGCTTTCTTT. It is translated as CASSETYTEAFF.